Sequencing of this TCR beta chain was carried out in a study of vaccination and CD4 T cells after COVID-19. Study-wide background: Post-COVID specimens were obtained a median about 100 days after diagnosis (range 35 to 161).

To note about this clonotype: Its antigen is not identified.

The treatment: approximately 9-day PBMC culture with coronavirus spike peptide pools or control peptides (ViraFEST assay). Sequencing of the DNA from cultured CD4+ T cells was carried out with the Oncomine TCR Beta short-read assay. TCRdb reprocessed the PCR reads via MiXCR and lists one record per CDR3 protein. Among 9,500 to 15,000 distinct CDR3 sequences listed, roughly 50% were seen once. Trimming pared 6 bases from V and 4 bases from J, leaving 18 bases between. CDR3 length: 15 amino acids. Germline values: CDR1 SGHTA, CDR2 FQGNSA. Study-wide results and caveats: Median reactive clonotypes, those recognizing SARS-CoV-2, rose from 21 to 38, not significantly.

This clonotype originated in a human donor with COVID-19. Material: cultured CD4+ T cells from blood, obtained after SARS-CoV-2 vaccination. The chain employs TRBV7-2 and TRBJ1-1, with D tentatively TRBD1 (6 bases). The CDR3 loop reads CASSPTRGPGTEAFF. CDR3 coding DNA: TGTGCCAGCAGTCCGACACGGGGGCCGGGCACTGAAGCTTTCTTT.